The clone carrying this T cell receptor beta chain was counted at least ten times. This entry is derived from a study of T cells in Graves' hyperthyroidism and ophthalmopathy. What was amplified from RNA transcripts were TCR beta CDR3 regions. A first-round RT-PCR of the TCR CDR3 used the HTBI primer set. MiXCR, run by TCRdb on the multiplex PCR reads, gives a single entry per CDR3 protein. This sample has around 620,000 distinct CDR3 sequences, with under 20% found just once. Trimming pared 10 bases from V and 2 bases from J, leaving 6 bases between. The CDR3 length is 11 residues. CDR1 and CDR2 from the germline V gene are SGHVS and FQNEAQ. With a duration under 2 months, the hyperthyroidism was newly diagnosed in patients aged 18 to 65.

The TCR sequence derives from a woman between 25 and 40 years old with Graves' hyperthyroidism. The chain joins TRBV7-8 to TRBJ2-1; no clear D gene. Sequenced material: blood. The CDR3 sequence is CATGTYNEQFF. DNA for the CDR3: TGTGCCACCGGAACCTACAATGAGCAGTTCTTC.